The T cell receptor (beta chain) under discussion was sequenced for a study of cytomegalovirus exposure and HLA in healthy donors. Study details: Ancestry clustering placed more than 80% of 350 to 500 genotyped donors in the Caucasian-associated cluster.

Findings of the study overall: In vitro assays verified that a few CMV-associated chains recognized CMV antigens specifically. TCR association rates varied by HLA locus in a later analysis, with DRB1 highest and HLA-C lowest.

Notes on this clone: The antigen remains undetermined.

The PCR used 60 Vbeta and 13 Jbeta primers. Some clones are missing from TCRdb's copy, which holds only in-frame ones; the method was immunoSEQ multiplex PCR. The table counts about 200,000 clones; 1.1% lies in the top ten. This TCR came from a girl aged 2-9 years in good health and CMV-seropositive. Sequencing used PBMCs.

The CDR3 coding sequence is TGTGCCAGCAGCTTACCCCCGTGGACAGGTCCACGCTCTGGAAACACCATATATTTT. It codes for CASSLPPWTGPRSGNTIYF. The chain combines TRBV7-8 with TRBJ1-3, with TRBD1 identical over 7 bases. Germline values: CDR1 SGHVS, CDR2 FQNEAQ. Trimming at V came to 2 bases and at J to 0 bases, leaving 13 bases not matched to a gene. The CDR3 runs 19 residues.